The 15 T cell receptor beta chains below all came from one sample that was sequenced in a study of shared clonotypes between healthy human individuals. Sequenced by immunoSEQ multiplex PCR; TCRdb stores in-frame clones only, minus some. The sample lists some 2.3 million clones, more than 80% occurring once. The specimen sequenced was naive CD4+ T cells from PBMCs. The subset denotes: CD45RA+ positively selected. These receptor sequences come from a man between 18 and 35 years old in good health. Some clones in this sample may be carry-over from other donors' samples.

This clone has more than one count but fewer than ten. The CDR3 sequence: CASRKDSSNYGYTF. DNA for the CDR3: TGTGCCAGCAGAAAGGACAGCTCTAACTATGGCTACACCTTC. The rearrangement links TRBV7-9 to TRBJ1-2; tentative D call: TRBD1 (6 bases). V lost 6 bases and J lost 0, with 11 bases in between. This CDR3 region has 14 residues. CDR1 and CDR2 from the germline V gene are SEHNR and FQNEAQ (reference sequence).

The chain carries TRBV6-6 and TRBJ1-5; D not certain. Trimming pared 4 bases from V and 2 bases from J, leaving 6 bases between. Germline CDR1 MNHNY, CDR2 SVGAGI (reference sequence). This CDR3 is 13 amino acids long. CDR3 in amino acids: CASSFAGNQPQHF. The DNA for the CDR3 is TGTGCCAGCAGTTTCGCGGGCAATCAGCCCCAGCATTTT.

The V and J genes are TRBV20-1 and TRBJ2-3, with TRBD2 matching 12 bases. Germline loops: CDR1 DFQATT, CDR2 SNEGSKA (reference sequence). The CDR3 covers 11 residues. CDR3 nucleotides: TGCAGGGCGACTAGCGGGAGTACGCAGTATTTT. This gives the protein CRATSGSTQYF.

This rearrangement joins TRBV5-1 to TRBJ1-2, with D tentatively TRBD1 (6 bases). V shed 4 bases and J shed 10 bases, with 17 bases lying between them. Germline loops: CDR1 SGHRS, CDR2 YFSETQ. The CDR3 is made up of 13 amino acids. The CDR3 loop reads CASSPQGPPDYTF. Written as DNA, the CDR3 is TGCGCCAGCAGCCCACAGGGCCCTCCTGACTACACCTTC. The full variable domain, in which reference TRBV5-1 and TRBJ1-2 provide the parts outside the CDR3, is KAGVTQTPRYLIKTRGQQVTLSCSPISGHRSVSWYQQTPGQGLQFLFEYFSETQRNKGNFPGRFSGRQFSNSRSEMNVSTLELGDSALYLCASSPQGPPDYTFGSGTRLTVV.

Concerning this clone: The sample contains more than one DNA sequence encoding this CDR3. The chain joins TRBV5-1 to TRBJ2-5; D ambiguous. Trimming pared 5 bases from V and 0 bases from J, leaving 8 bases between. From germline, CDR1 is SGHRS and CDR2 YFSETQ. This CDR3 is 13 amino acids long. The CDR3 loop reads CASREGNQETQYF. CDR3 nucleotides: TGCGCCAGCAGGGAAGGCAACCAAGAGACCCAGTACTTC.

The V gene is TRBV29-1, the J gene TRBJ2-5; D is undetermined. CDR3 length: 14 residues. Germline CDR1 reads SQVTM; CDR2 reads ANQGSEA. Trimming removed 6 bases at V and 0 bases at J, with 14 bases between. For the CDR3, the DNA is TGCAGCGTGGTAGATGACCTGTACCAAGAGACCCAGTACTTC. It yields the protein CSVVDDLYQETQYF.

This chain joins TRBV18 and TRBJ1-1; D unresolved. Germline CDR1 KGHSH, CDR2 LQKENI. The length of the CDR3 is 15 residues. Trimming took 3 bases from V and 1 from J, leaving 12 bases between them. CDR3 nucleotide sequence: TGTGCCAGCTCACCCGTATCCATTGAGAACACTGAAGCTTTCTTT. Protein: CASSPVSIENTEAFF.

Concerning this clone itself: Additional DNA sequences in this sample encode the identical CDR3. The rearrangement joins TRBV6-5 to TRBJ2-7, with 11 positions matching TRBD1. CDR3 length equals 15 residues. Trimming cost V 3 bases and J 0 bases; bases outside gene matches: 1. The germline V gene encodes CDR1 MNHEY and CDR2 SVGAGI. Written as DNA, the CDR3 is TGTGCCAGCAGTTATGGGACAGGGGGCTCCTACGAGCAGTACTTC. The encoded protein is CASSYGTGGSYEQYF.

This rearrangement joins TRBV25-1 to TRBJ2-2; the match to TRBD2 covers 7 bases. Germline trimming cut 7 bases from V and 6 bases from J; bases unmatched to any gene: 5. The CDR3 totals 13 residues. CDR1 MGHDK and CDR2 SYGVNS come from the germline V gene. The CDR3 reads CASTRGGSGELFF. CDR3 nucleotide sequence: TGTGCCAGCACTAGGGGAGGGTCCGGGGAGCTGTTTTTT.

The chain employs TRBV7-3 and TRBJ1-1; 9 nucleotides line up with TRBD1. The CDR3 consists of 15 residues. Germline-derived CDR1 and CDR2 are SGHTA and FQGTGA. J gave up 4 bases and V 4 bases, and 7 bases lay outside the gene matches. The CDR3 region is CASSSTGGMGTEAFF. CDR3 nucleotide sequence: TGTGCCAGCAGCTCGACAGGGGGTATGGGCACTGAAGCTTTCTTT.

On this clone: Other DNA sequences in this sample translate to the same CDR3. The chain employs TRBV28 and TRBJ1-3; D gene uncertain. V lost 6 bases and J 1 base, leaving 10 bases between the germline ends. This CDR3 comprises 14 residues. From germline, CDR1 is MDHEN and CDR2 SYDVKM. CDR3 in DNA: TGTGCCAGCAGCCCCCGAGGGTCTGGAAACACCATATATTTT. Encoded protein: CASSPRGSGNTIYF. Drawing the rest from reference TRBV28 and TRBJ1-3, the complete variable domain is DVKVTQSSRYLVKRTGEKVFLECVQDMDHENMFWYRQDPGLGLRLIYFSYDVKMKEKGDIPEGYSVSREKKERFSLILESASTNQTSMYLCASSPRGSGNTIYFGEGSWLTVV.

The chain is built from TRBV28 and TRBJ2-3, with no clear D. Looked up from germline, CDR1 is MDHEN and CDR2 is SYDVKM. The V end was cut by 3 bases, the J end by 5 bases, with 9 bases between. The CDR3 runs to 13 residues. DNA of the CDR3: TGTGCCAGCAGTTTGTCGTCGGGAGATACGCAGTATTTT. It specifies CASSLSSGDTQYF.

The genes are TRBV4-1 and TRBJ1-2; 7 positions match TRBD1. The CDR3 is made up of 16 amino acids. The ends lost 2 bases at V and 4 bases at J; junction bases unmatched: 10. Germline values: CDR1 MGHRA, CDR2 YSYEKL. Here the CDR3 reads CASSQSSGGLLYGYTF. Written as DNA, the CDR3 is TGCGCCAGCAGCCAAAGCTCAGGGGGGCTCCTCTATGGCTACACCTTC.

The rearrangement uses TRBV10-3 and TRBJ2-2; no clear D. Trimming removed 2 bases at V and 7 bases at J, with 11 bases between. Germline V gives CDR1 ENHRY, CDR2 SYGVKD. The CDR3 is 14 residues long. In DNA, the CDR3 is TGTGCCATCAGTGAGATTTGGGGAATCGGGGAGCTGTTTTTT. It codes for CAISEIWGIGELFF.

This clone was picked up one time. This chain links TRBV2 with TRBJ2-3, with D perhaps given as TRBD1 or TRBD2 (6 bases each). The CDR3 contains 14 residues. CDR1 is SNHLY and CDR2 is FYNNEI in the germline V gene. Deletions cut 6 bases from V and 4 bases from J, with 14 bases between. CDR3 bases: TGTGCCAGCAGGGATACTAGGGGGGCAGATACGCAGTATTTT. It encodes CASRDTRGADTQYF.